A single sample gave rise to the 4 T cell receptor beta chains below, sequenced in a study of T-cell memory formation after mild COVID-19. TCRdb recomputed calls from the 5' RACE reads with MiXCR, one row per CDR3 protein. The sample shows 470,000 or so distinct CDR3 sequences, more than 20% of them seen only once. The sample consisted of PBMCs or a T cell subset sorted from them (not recorded which). The receptors here all came from an adult woman who had mild COVID-19 (a few samples of this study predate the infection). Cell type and time point are not known.

This chain connects TRBV7-2 to TRBJ2-7; 13 bases agree with TRBD2. Germline-derived CDR1 and CDR2 are SGHTA and FQGNSA. The CDR3 sequence is 14 residues long. Losses at the gene ends were 5 bases for V and 10 bases for J; bases not matched to a gene: 8. CDR3 sequence (DNA): TGTGCCAGCAGCGCTCCGGGACTAGCGGGATTTCAGTACTTC. This sequence encodes CASSAPGLAGFQYF. Variable domain in full (rest from reference TRBV7-2 and TRBJ2-7): GAGVSQSPSNKVTEKGKDVELRCDPISGHTALYWYRQSLGQGLEFLIYFQGNSAPDKSGLPSDRFSAERTGGSVSTLTIQRTQQEDSAVYLCASSAPGLAGFQYFGPGTRLTVT.

The chain employs TRBV7-3 and TRBJ1-5, with no clear D. Deletions cut 3 bases from V and 5 bases from J, with 5 bases between. The germline V gene has CDR1 SGHTA and CDR2 FQGTGA. The CDR3 is 12 amino acids. The CDR3 DNA follows: TGTGCCAGCAGCTTCTATGATCAGCCCCAGCATTTT. This codes for CASSFYDQPQHF.

This chain joins TRBV3-1 and TRBJ2-1; 12 positions agree with TRBD2. The CDR3 has 15 amino acids. Germline assignment: CDR1 LGHDT and CDR2 YNNKEL (reference sequence). V gave up 5 bases and J gave up 10 bases; unmatched junction bases: 9. The CDR3 DNA reads TGTGCCAGCAGCTCCACTGCTAGCGGGGGGGCCGAGCAGTTCTTC. It yields the protein CASSSTASGGAEQFF.

The chain has TRBV3-1 and TRBJ1-1, with D unresolved. Trimming pared 4 bases from V and 7 bases from J, leaving 16 bases between. Germline V gene lookup returns CDR1 LGHDT and CDR2 YNNKEL (reference sequence). The CDR3 totals 14 residues. CDR3 in DNA: TGTGCCAGCAGCCGCCCAGGATTGGGGTTTGAAGCTTTCTTT. Translated: CASSRPGLGFEAFF.